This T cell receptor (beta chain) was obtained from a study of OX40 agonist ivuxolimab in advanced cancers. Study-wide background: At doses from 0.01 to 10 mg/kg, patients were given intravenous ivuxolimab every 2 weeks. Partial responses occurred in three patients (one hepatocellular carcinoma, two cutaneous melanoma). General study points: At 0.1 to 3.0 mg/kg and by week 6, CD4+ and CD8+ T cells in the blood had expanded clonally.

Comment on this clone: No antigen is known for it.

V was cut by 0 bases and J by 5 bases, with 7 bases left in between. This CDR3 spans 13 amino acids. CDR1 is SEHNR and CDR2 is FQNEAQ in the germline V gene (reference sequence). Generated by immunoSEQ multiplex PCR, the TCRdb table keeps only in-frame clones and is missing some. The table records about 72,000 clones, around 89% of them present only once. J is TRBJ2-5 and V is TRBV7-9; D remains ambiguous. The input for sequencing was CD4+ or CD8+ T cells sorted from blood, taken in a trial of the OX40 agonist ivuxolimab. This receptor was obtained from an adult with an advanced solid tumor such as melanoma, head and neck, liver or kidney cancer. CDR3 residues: CASSLAAFETQYF. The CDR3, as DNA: TGTGCCAGCAGCTTAGCAGCTTTCGAGACCCAGTACTTC.